Here is one T cell receptor (beta chain) with its context. Its target is unknown. This may be a read error, as it is one base from a much larger clone. The data are from a study of tumor and adjacent non-tumor tissue in lung cancer. At the level of the study: The cohort had around twelve adenocarcinoma, a couple of squamous cell and 1 small cell patients.

This sample's RNA came from whole unsorted tissue. This non-tumor lung sample came from over 3 cm beyond the tumor edge. The library came from three nested PCR rounds adapted from ARM-PCR protocols. TCRdb fed the multiplex PCR reads into MiXCR, producing one record per CDR3 protein. The table has 90,000 to 110,000 distinct CDR3 sequences, about 63% seen once. Deletions cut 0 bases from V and 6 bases from J, with 12 bases between. CDR1 SGHNT and CDR2 YYREEE come from the germline V gene (reference sequence). The CDR3 has 14 residues. Whole-study results and caveats: Higher tumor TCR diversity was associated with shorter survival.

The chain combines TRBV5-4 with TRBJ1-1; D not resolved. The sequencing input was distant non-tumor lung tissue. The TCR comes from a man aged 60 to 69 with non-small cell lung cancer. The CDR3 reads CASSLDSGPSEAFF. The CDR3 DNA reads as TGTGCCAGCAGCTTGGACAGTGGTCCGTCTGAAGCTTTCTTT.